The 10 T cell receptor beta chains below come from one sample, sequenced in a study of shared clonotypes between healthy human individuals. Libraries were prepared by immunoSEQ multiplex PCR; TCRdb keeps only in-frame clonotypes and omits some of them. The table includes roughly 490,000 clones, roughly 85% detected once. Sequenced: PBMCs. These receptors all come from a woman between 40 and 50 years old in good health. Some clones in this sample may be carry-over from other donors' samples.

The J gene is TRBJ2-6, the V gene TRBV27; 10 bases are shared with TRBD1. The V gene end was trimmed by 6 bases and the J gene end by 3 bases; junction bases not matched to a gene: 8. There are 17 residues in the CDR3. Germline CDR1 is MNHEY and CDR2 is SMNVEV (reference sequence). CDR3 nucleotide sequence: TGTGCCAGCAGCCCGGGACAGGGGCTAGTTGGGGCCAACGTCCTGACTTTC. Translated: CASSPGQGLVGANVLTF.

This clone has just one count. J is TRBJ2-3 and V is TRBV4-1, with 7 positions matching TRBD1. Germline lookup yields CDR1 MGHRA and CDR2 YSYEKL. There are 18 residues in the CDR3. Germline trimming cut 1 base from V and 1 base from J; bases unmatched to any gene: 11. The CDR3: CASSQVRDRVVGTDTQYF. Here the CDR3 DNA reads TGCGCCAGCAGCCAAGTTCGCGACAGGGTGGTGGGCACAGATACGCAGTATTTT.

This clone was counted only a few times. V is TRBV19 and J is TRBJ1-5; no firm D call. V lost 4 bases and J 3 bases, leaving 7 bases between the germline ends. This CDR3 has 13 residues. Germline V gives CDR1 LNHDA, CDR2 SQIVND (reference sequence). The CDR3 region is CASSTRVNQPQHF. In nucleotides, the CDR3 is TGTGCCAGTAGTACGAGGGTCAATCAGCCCCAGCATTTT. Filled out from reference TRBV19 and TRBJ1-5, the complete variable domain reads DGGITQSPKYLFRKEGQNVTLSCEQNLNHDAMYWYRQDPGQGLRLIYYSQIVNDFQKGDIAEGYSVSREKKESFPLTVTSAQKNPTAFYLCASSTRVNQPQHFGDGTRLSIL.

The chain is built from TRBV9 and TRBJ2-5; D is uncertain. Trimming pared 0 bases from V and 0 bases from J, leaving 12 bases between. This CDR3 has 16 amino acids. Germline lookup yields CDR1 SGDLS and CDR2 YYNGEE. For the CDR3, the DNA is TGTGCCAGCAGCGTAGACGGCGGAGCGTACCAAGAGACCCAGTACTTC. Protein sequence: CASSVDGGAYQETQYF.

The CDR3 DNA reads TGTGCCAGCAGTTTAGCGGGCCTCTACAATGAGCAGTTCTTC. Translating it yields CASSLAGLYNEQFF. This chain connects TRBV14 to TRBJ2-1; 7 nucleotides line up with TRBD2. Germline trimming cut 6 bases from V and 3 bases from J; bases unmatched to any gene: 5. Germline loops: CDR1 SGHDN, CDR2 FVKESK. The CDR3 has 14 amino acids.

The chain recombines TRBV5-1 with TRBJ2-5; D remains unclear. Germline V lookup: CDR1 SGHRS, CDR2 YFSETQ. The CDR3 has 15 residues. Deletions cut 4 bases from V and 1 base from J, with 14 bases between. The CDR3 loop reads CASSRLGGPQETQYF. The CDR3 DNA reads TGCGCCAGCAGCCGCTTGGGCGGTCCCCAAGAGACCCAGTACTTC.

The rearrangement joins TRBV27 to TRBJ1-1; 8 bases line up with TRBD1. Germline V gives CDR1 MNHEY, CDR2 SMNVEV (reference sequence). The trim removed 6 bases at V and 1 base at J, leaving 7 bases unmatched. The CDR3 spans 15 residues. This CDR3 reads CASRVAGGWNTEAFF. As DNA, the CDR3 is TGTGCCAGCAGGGTGGCAGGGGGCTGGAACACTGAAGCTTTCTTT.

The rearrangement joins TRBV7-9 to TRBJ2-2; TRBD1 or TRBD2 may be the D gene (5 bases each). CDR3 length: 13 residues. The germline V gene has CDR1 SEHNR and CDR2 FQNEAQ (reference sequence). The V end was cut by 6 bases, the J end by 5 bases, with 10 bases between. For the CDR3, the DNA is TGTGCCAGCAGAGGTGGGGGAACCGGGGAGCTGTTTTTT. Protein product: CASRGGGTGELFF. The variable domain in full, with the rest retrieved from reference TRBV7-9 and TRBJ2-2, is DTGVSQNPRHKITKRGQNVTFRCDPISEHNRLYWYRQTLGQGPEFLTYFQNEAQLEKSRLLSDRFSAERPKGSFSTLEIQRTEQGDSAMYLCASRGGGTGELFFGEGSRLTVL.

The table lists this clone with a few counts. The rearrangement joins TRBV18 to TRBJ2-1; TRBD2 matches 8 bases. The CDR3 totals 16 residues. The V segment lost 1 base and the J segment 2 bases; nucleotides outside the gene matches: 4. In germline, CDR1 is KGHSH, CDR2 LQKENI. For the CDR3, the DNA is TGTGCCAGCTCACCACAGACTAGCGTCACCTACAATGAGCAGTTCTTC. Its protein product is CASSPQTSVTYNEQFF. The variable domain in full, completed from reference TRBV18 and TRBJ2-1, reads NAGVMQNPRHLVRRRGQEARLRCSPMKGHSHVYWYRQLPEEGLKFMVYLQKENIIDESGMPKERFSAEFPKEGPSILRIQQVVRGDSAAYFCASSPQTSVTYNEQFFGPGTRLTVL.

The chain has TRBV6-6 and TRBJ1-2; D remains ambiguous. The CDR3 is 12 residues long. Germline CDR1 reads MNHNY; CDR2 reads SVGAGI (reference sequence). With 2 bases removed from V and 7 bases from J, the gap between germline ends came to 8 bases. CDR3 sequence (DNA): TGTGCCAGCAGTTACGCGGCGACTGGCTACACCTTC. It encodes CASSYAATGYTF.